Here is one TCR beta chain with its context. No antigen is known for it. These data originate in a study of beta chain features in type 1 diabetes. On the study more broadly: The patient and healthy donor groups were comparable for age, gender and cell yields. Findings of the study overall: There was a possibility that cDNA sequencing over-represented cells with high TCR expression. VDJ junctions in type 1 diabetes patients carried more deletions and fewer insertions. All four CD4+ subsets of Type 1 diabetes patients contained TCRB CDR3s that were moderately but significantly shorter.

All sorted populations exceeded 95% purity. Every isolated RNA sample was fully reverse transcribed, so sequencing captured expressed TCRB transcripts. Only in-frame clones appear in the TCRdb table, and some are missing; sequencing was by immunoSEQ multiplex PCR. The sample includes about 340,000 clones, about 14% of them seen just once. Deletions cut 7 bases from V and 4 bases from J, with 25 bases between. Germline V gives CDR1 GTSNPN, CDR2 SVGIG (reference sequence). There are 16 residues in the CDR3. This receptor was taken from a woman between 18 and 29 years old with type 1 diabetes. V is TRBV30 and J is TRBJ1-2; D might be TRBD1 (6 bases). Sequences were obtained from naive CD4+ T cells from blood. CDR3 bases: TGTGCCTCCAAACCTACAGGGATGGGTTATAGCTATGGCTACACCTTC. This translates into CASKPTGMGYSYGYTF.